Presented here are 19 T cell receptor beta chains from one specimen sequenced in a study of a mutant IDH1 vaccine in newly diagnosed glioma. Clones were sequenced by immunoSEQ multiplex PCR, and TCRdb holds only the in-frame ones, with some missing. The sample holds about 40,000 clones, approximately 89% seen once. No antigen is known for these receptors. As for time point: week 5, during vaccination. Vaccination comprised doses that each held 300 ug of mutant IDH1 20-mer peptide, plus topical imiquimod. Sequencing used PBMCs, obtained from a glioma patient whose treatment included an IDH1 peptide vaccine. All receptors derive from a man aged 50 to 60 with glioma.

This chain joins TRBV7-2 and TRBJ1-5; D is possibly TRBD1 (5 bases). V lost 8 bases to trimming and J lost 4 bases, with 15 bases between them. Germline V CDR1 and CDR2: SGHTA, FQGNSA. The CDR3 spans 14 residues. CDR3 sequence: CASLGGGPNQPQHF. The CDR3 DNA is TGTGCCAGCCTAGGTGGGGGTCCAAATCAGCCCCAGCATTTT.

The chain couples TRBV29-1 to TRBJ1-1; 8 positions match TRBD1. V shed 5 bases, J shed 7 bases, and the junction held 9 bases outside the gene matches. CDR1 is SQVTM and CDR2 is ANQGSEA in the germline V gene. The CDR3 runs 13 residues. The CDR3 nucleotides are TGCAGCGTTACGAGGGGACAGGCCAGTGAAGCTTTCTTT. This encodes CSVTRGQASEAFF.

The gene calls are TRBV7-8 and TRBJ2-5; D gene uncertain. Trimming took 2 bases from V and 1 from J, leaving 11 bases between them. CDR3 length: 15 amino acids. Germline V gene sequence: CDR1 SGHVS, CDR2 FQNEAQ. The CDR3 loop reads CASSLSVGAQETQYF. The CDR3 nucleotides read TGTGCCAGCAGCTTAAGTGTCGGAGCCCAAGAGACCCAGTACTTC.

V usage is TRBV30 and J usage is TRBJ2-5; D remains ambiguous. Germline V gene sequence: CDR1 GTSNPN, CDR2 SVGIG (reference sequence). V lost 5 bases, J lost 7 bases, and 11 bases lay in between. This CDR3 has 11 amino acids. CDR3 region: CAWSPRGTQYF. For the CDR3, the DNA is TGTGCCTGGTCGCCCCGCGGGACCCAGTACTTC.

This chain joins TRBV7-2 and TRBJ1-4; tentative D call: TRBD1 (6 bases). V was shortened by 2 bases and J by 8 bases, with 18 bases between the two germline ends. The CDR3 loop spans 16 amino acids. Germline loops: CDR1 SGHTA, CDR2 FQGNSA. This CDR3 reads CASSLRFGGAREKLFF. The CDR3 nucleotides are TGTGCCAGCAGCTTAAGGTTTGGGGGCGCGAGGGAAAAACTGTTTTTT.

J is TRBJ2-5 and V is TRBV5-6; no clear D gene. Germline V gene data show CDR1 as SGHDT and CDR2 as YYEEEE. The V end was cut by 4 bases, the J end by 7 bases, with 26 bases between. This CDR3 comprises 17 residues. The CDR3 DNA reads TGTGCCAGCAGCCCCGCCGCTAGATTTATGTCAAGGAGGACCCAGTACTTC. This translates into CASSPAARFMSRRTQYF.

The chain employs TRBV5-4 and TRBJ2-3; a weak D match, TRBD1 (6 bases). CDR3 length equals 13 residues. The V end was cut by 4 bases, the J end by 4 bases, with 10 bases between. Germline lookup yields CDR1 SGHNT and CDR2 YYREEE (reference sequence). The CDR3 is CASSPWTADTQYF. The CDR3, as DNA: TGTGCCAGCAGCCCCTGGACAGCAGATACGCAGTATTTT.

The CDR3 sequence: CASTAGGARVKNIQYF. CDR3 DNA sequence: TGTGCCAGCACCGCAGGGGGCGCACGGGTCAAAAACATTCAGTACTTC. The chain carries TRBV2 and TRBJ2-4; 8 positions match TRBD1. Unmatched junction bases numbered 11, after V lost 7 bases and J lost 3 bases. Looked up from germline, CDR1 is SNHLY and CDR2 is FYNNEI. The CDR3 covers 16 residues.

CDR3 nucleotides: TGCGCCAGCAGCCAAGATTGGGGCCAGGGGGTCTACGAGCAGTACTTC. This encodes CASSQDWGQGVYEQYF. The chain recombines TRBV4-1 with TRBJ2-7, with TRBD1 matching 7 bases. The germline V gene has CDR1 MGHRA and CDR2 YSYEKL. This CDR3 is 16 amino acids long. Trimming took 0 bases from V and 3 from J; bases not matched to a gene: 8.

The rearrangement joins TRBV5-1 to TRBJ1-2; TRBD1 matches 10 bases. The V and J ends lost 0 bases and 8 bases, in that order; junction bases with no gene match: 7. The germline V gene encodes CDR1 SGHRS and CDR2 YFSETQ. The CDR3 is made up of 15 amino acids. The CDR3 sequence: CASSLAAGTGEGYTF. The CDR3 DNA sequence: TGCGCCAGCAGCTTGGCGGCCGGGACAGGGGAGGGCTACACCTTC.

This chain connects TRBV7-9 to TRBJ1-1; unclear D gene. The V end was cut by 1 base, the J end by 7 bases, with 10 bases between. Germline V gene data show CDR1 as SEHNR and CDR2 as FQNEAQ (reference sequence). The CDR3 contains 13 residues. The CDR3 here is CASSLGSVGEAFF. Written as DNA, the CDR3 is TGTGCCAGCAGCTTAGGATCCGTGGGTGAAGCTTTCTTT.

The rearrangement joins TRBV29-1 to TRBJ1-1, with 12 bases identical to TRBD1. The germline gives CDR1 SQVTM, CDR2 ANQGSEA. The ends lost 4 bases at V and 5 bases at J; junction bases unmatched: 8. CDR3 length: 15 amino acids. CDR3: CSVGGTGGARTEAFF. CDR3 nucleotides: TGCAGCGTTGGTGGGACAGGGGGCGCGAGGACTGAAGCTTTCTTT.

V gene TRBV5-1 combines with J gene TRBJ1-6, with D tentatively TRBD1 (6 bases). Germline V gene data show CDR1 as SGHRS and CDR2 as YFSETQ. CDR3 length equals 15 residues. V dropped 1 base and J dropped 6 bases, with 11 bases sitting between them. This CDR3 is CASSLLGAANSPLHF. In DNA, the CDR3 is TGCGCCAGCAGCTTGTTGGGGGCCGCTAATTCACCCCTCCACTTT.

This clone was found once. This chain connects TRBV5-4 to TRBJ1-1; the D gene is possibly TRBD1 (5 bases). Looked up from germline, CDR1 is SGHNT and CDR2 is YYREEE (reference sequence). V was trimmed by 4 bases and J by 6 bases, leaving 13 bases between them. The CDR3 has 13 amino acids. Here the CDR3 DNA reads TGTGCCAGCAGCAAGGGGATGTCCCCTGAAGCTTTCTTT. Its translation: CASSKGMSPEAFF.

The V gene is TRBV21-1, the J gene TRBJ2-3; the D call of TRBD1 is as the table states it, not checked on the DNA. TRBV21-1 is designated a pseudogene. The CDR3 spans 21 residues. This chain's CDR3 is CASSKPAPTPTGFEQFDTQYF. CDR3 sequence (DNA): TGTGCCAGCAGCAAACCCGCCCCAACGCCTACAGGGTTCGAACAGTTTGATACGCAGTATTTT.

This clone was seen just once. V usage is TRBV11-1 and J usage is TRBJ2-7, with a weak D call TRBD2 (7 bases). This CDR3 spans 16 amino acids. Germline V CDR1 and CDR2: SGHAT, FQDESV (reference sequence). The germline V and J ends were trimmed by 3 bases and 2 bases, with 17 bases remaining between them. The CDR3, as DNA: TGTGCCAGCAGCTTTATCTCCCCGCGGGGGCCCTACGAGCAGTACTTC. Translation: CASSFISPRGPYEQYF.

V gene TRBV5-1 combines with J gene TRBJ2-1; 10 bases align to TRBD2. Per the germline V gene, CDR1 is SGHRS and CDR2 is YFSETQ. The V and J ends lost 4 bases and 6 bases, in that order; junction bases with no gene match: 16. The CDR3 is made up of 18 amino acids. CDR3 residues: CASSGGTLLAGEGNEQFF. Here the CDR3 DNA reads TGCGCCAGCAGCGGGGGGACGCTGCTAGCGGGAGAGGGCAATGAGCAGTTCTTC.

The genes are TRBV6-5 and TRBJ2-1, with 10 bases fitting TRBD2. Germline assignment: CDR1 MNHEY and CDR2 SVGAGI. CDR3 length: 15 amino acids. The V gene end was trimmed by 7 bases and the J gene end by 9 bases; junction bases not matched to a gene: 12. The CDR3 sequence is CASTQTSGFPREQFF. In nucleotides, the CDR3 is TGTGCCAGCACCCAGACTAGCGGGTTTCCCCGTGAGCAGTTCTTC.

The chain joins TRBV10-3 to TRBJ2-5; D might be TRBD2 (5 bases). The CDR3 is 13 amino acids. Germline V CDR1 and CDR2: ENHRY, SYGVKD. V was pared by 4 bases and J by 5 bases, with 11 bases between. The CDR3: CAISAGNGETQYF. The CDR3 coding sequence is TGTGCCATCAGTGCGGGGAACGGGGAGACCCAGTACTTC.